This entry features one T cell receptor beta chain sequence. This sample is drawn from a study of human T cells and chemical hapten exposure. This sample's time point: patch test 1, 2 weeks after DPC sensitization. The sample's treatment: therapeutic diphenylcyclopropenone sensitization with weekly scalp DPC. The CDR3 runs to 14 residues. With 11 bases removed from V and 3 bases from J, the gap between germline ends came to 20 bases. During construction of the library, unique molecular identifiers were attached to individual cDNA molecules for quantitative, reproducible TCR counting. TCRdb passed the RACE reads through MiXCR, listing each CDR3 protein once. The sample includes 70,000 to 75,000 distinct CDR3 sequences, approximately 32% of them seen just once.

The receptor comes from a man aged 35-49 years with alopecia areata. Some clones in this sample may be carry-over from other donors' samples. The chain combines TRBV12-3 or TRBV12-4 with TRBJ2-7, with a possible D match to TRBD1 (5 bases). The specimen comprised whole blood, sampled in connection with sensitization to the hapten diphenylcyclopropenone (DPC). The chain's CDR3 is CAGESHRSDYEQYF. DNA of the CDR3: TGTGCCGGGGAATCACACAGGTCAGACTACGAGCAGTACTTC.